The 29 T cell receptor beta chains below were found in one sample sequenced in a study of blood T cell repertoires in COVID-19. This table comes from immunoSEQ multiplex PCR, and its TCRdb copy is limited to in-frame clones, with some not included. Counted here are 70,000 or so clones, roughly 90% occurring once; the ten biggest clones make up 0.58%. Material: peripheral blood. These TCRs come from a man aged 55 to 70 with acute or convalescent COVID-19.

This CDR3 is CASRVAGGQETQYF. CDR3 in DNA: TGCGCCAGCAGGGTAGCGGGAGGGCAAGAGACCCAGTACTTC. The V gene is TRBV10-2, the J gene TRBJ2-5; TRBD2 matches 11 bases. CDR3 length equals 14 residues. Germline CDR1 WSHSY, CDR2 SAAADI. The V segment lost 6 bases and the J segment 2 bases; nucleotides outside the gene matches: 2.

The J gene is TRBJ2-7, the V gene TRBV28; D is unresolved. Trimming cost V 6 bases and J 5 bases, with 14 bases left between them. The CDR3 runs 13 residues. Per the germline V gene, CDR1 is MDHEN and CDR2 is SYDVKM. DNA for the CDR3: TGTGCCAGCAGCCCCCCGGGTCTCCACGAGCAGTACTTC. Translated: CASSPPGLHEQYF.

The CDR3 protein is CASRDRTGELFF. The CDR3 DNA is TGTGCCAGCAGGGACAGAACCGGGGAGCTGTTTTTT. The rearrangement joins TRBV6-5 to TRBJ2-2; TRBD1 might be the D (6 bases). Germline CDR1 and CDR2: MNHEY and SVGAGI. Trimming cost V 6 bases and J 5 bases, with 7 bases left between them. The CDR3 loop spans 12 amino acids.

This clone was counted only a few times. The chain joins TRBV7-9 to TRBJ1-6, with TRBD1 identical over 7 bases. Unmatched junction bases numbered 8, after V lost 3 bases and J lost 3 bases. CDR1 is SEHNR and CDR2 is FQNEAQ in the germline V gene (reference sequence). The CDR3 loop spans 17 amino acids. Written as DNA, the CDR3 is TGTGCCAGCAGCTTCTCCCCAGGGGGTGACTATAATTCACCCCTCCACTTT. Its translation is CASSFSPGGDYNSPLHF.

The chain joins TRBV6-2 or TRBV6-3 to TRBJ2-3; 12 nucleotides line up with TRBD2. Germline-derived CDR1 and CDR2 are MNHEY and SVGEGT. The CDR3 has 18 amino acids. V gave up 1 base and J gave up 4 bases; unmatched junction bases: 9. In nucleotides, the CDR3 is TGTGCCAGCAGTTACTTGCCCCTAGCGGGAGGGCCCCCAGATACGCAGTATTTT. As protein: CASSYLPLAGGPPDTQYF.

The chain is built from TRBV11-2 and TRBJ2-6; 7 bases are shared with TRBD2. Per germline, CDR1 SGHAT and CDR2 FQNNGV. Trimming took 3 bases from V and 4 from J; bases not matched to a gene: 6. The CDR3 consists of 16 residues. This CDR3 is CASSLLGGTGANVLTF. The CDR3 DNA reads as TGTGCCAGCAGCTTGTTGGGAGGGACCGGGGCCAACGTCCTGACTTTC.

Turning to this clone: This sample also contains other DNA sequences that code for the same CDR3. The chain couples TRBV28 to TRBJ2-5; 11 bases are a match to TRBD2. V was clipped by 6 bases and J by 2 bases; unmatched bases: 5. In germline, CDR1 is MDHEN, CDR2 SYDVKM. This CDR3 has 15 amino acids. CDR3 bases: TGTGCCAGCAGCCTAGCGGGGGGTGGGCAAGAGACCCAGTACTTC. Translation: CASSLAGGGQETQYF.

The chain has TRBV5-1 and TRBJ2-4; TRBD1 agrees at 9 bases. The CDR3 runs 15 residues. Germline lookup yields CDR1 SGHRS and CDR2 YFSETQ. V trimming: 1 base; J trimming: 5 bases; junction bases outside the gene matches: 4. The CDR3 coding sequence is TGCGCCAGCAGCTTGACGGGACAGGGACAAAACATTCAGTACTTC. This encodes CASSLTGQGQNIQYF.

J is TRBJ1-1 and V is TRBV5-1; 7 positions match TRBD1. CDR1 is SGHRS and CDR2 is YFSETQ in the germline V gene. The V segment lost 4 bases and the J segment 4 bases; nucleotides outside the gene matches: 7. This CDR3 region has 14 residues. CDR3 bases: TGCGCCAGCAGCCCGGGACAGATCGGCACTGAAGCTTTCTTT. It specifies CASSPGQIGTEAFF.

CDR3 sequence (DNA): TGCAGCGTGGACAGGGATGTTGCCAATGAGCAGTTCTTC. Translation: CSVDRDVANEQFF. This chain uses TRBV29-1 with TRBJ2-1; 8 nucleotides align to TRBD1. Germline-derived CDR1 and CDR2 are SQVTM and ANQGSEA. Trimming at V came to 6 bases and at J to 6 bases, leaving 7 bases not matched to a gene. The CDR3 sequence is 13 residues long.

The chain couples TRBV18 to TRBJ2-7; D remains unclear. V lost 0 bases and J 0 bases, leaving 6 bases between the germline ends. CDR3 length: 14 amino acids. Germline V gene sequence: CDR1 KGHSH, CDR2 LQKENI. The CDR3 loop reads CASSPPRSSYEQYF. The CDR3 DNA follows: TGTGCCAGCTCACCACCTAGGAGCTCCTACGAGCAGTACTTC.

This chain uses TRBV19 with TRBJ2-1; 9 positions match TRBD1. Germline CDR1 reads LNHDA; CDR2 reads SQIVND (reference sequence). Unmatched junction bases numbered 15, after V lost 7 bases and J lost 8 bases. The CDR3 is made up of 16 amino acids. Here the CDR3 reads CASTLLHRGRVDEQFF. For the CDR3, the DNA is TGTGCCAGTACCCTACTCCACAGGGGGCGCGTGGATGAGCAGTTCTTC.

The chain joins TRBV2 to TRBJ2-5; a possible D gene is TRBD2 (6 bases). The germline V gene encodes CDR1 SNHLY and CDR2 FYNNEI. This CDR3 is built from 12 residues. Trimming stripped 8 bases from V and 5 bases from J, with 12 bases between. The CDR3 sequence is CASYGGWETQYF. Here the CDR3 DNA reads TGTGCCAGCTACGGGGGATGGGAGACCCAGTACTTC.

This clone has only a few counts. The CDR3 region is CASSLATGNEQYF. CDR3 coding DNA: TGCGCCAGCAGCTTGGCGACAGGGAACGAGCAGTACTTC. V usage is TRBV5-1 and J usage is TRBJ2-7; 7 bases align to TRBD1. Trimming took 0 bases from V and 5 from J; bases not matched to a gene: 2. There are 13 residues in the CDR3. Germline V gene lookup returns CDR1 SGHRS and CDR2 YFSETQ.

The CDR3 protein is CASSQVTSGSYEQYF. In DNA form, the CDR3 reads TGTGCCAGCAGCCAAGTTACTAGCGGGAGCTACGAGCAGTACTTC. The J gene is TRBJ2-7, the V gene TRBV3-1 (or the pseudogene TRBV3-2); the match to TRBD2 covers 11 bases. The germline V gene has CDR1 LGHDT and CDR2 YNNKEL (reference sequence). The CDR3 covers 15 residues. V lost 1 base to trimming and J lost 3 bases; unmatched junction nucleotides: 2.

This clone occurred a few times. The CDR3 protein is CAWARQGNGGYTF. The CDR3 bases are TGTGCCTGGGCGAGACAGGGTAACGGGGGCTACACCTTC. The V and J genes are TRBV30 and TRBJ1-2, with 7 bases lining up with TRBD1. Germline values: CDR1 GTSNPN, CDR2 SVGIG (reference sequence). Trimming took 5 bases from V and 8 from J; bases not matched to a gene: 11. The length of the CDR3 is 13 residues. The whole variable domain, remainder taken from reference TRBV30 and TRBJ1-2, is SQTIHQWPATLVQPVGSPLSLECTVEGTSNPNLYWYRQAAGRGLQLLFYSVGIGQISSEVPQNLSASRPQDRQFILSSKKLLLSDSGFYLCAWARQGNGGYTFGSGTRLTVV.

This clone was counted a few times. V usage is TRBV5-4 and J usage is TRBJ2-7; 8 nucleotides agree with TRBD1. This CDR3 spans 14 amino acids. V lost 3 bases, J lost 4 bases, and 6 bases stayed unmatched. Germline CDR1 reads SGHNT; CDR2 reads YYREEE (reference sequence). The CDR3 spells CASSSARGRYEQYF. The CDR3 coding sequence is TGTGCCAGCAGCTCGGCCAGGGGGCGGTACGAGCAGTACTTC. The whole variable domain, filled in from reference TRBV5-4 and TRBJ2-7, reads ETGVTQSPTHLIKTRGQQVTLRCSSQSGHNTVSWYQQALGQGPQFIFQYYREEENGRGNFPPRFSGLQFPNYSSELNVNALELDDSALYLCASSSARGRYEQYFGPGTRLTVT.

The chain combines TRBV5-1 with TRBJ2-7, with 10 positions matching TRBD2. The germline V gene has CDR1 SGHRS and CDR2 YFSETQ. Trimming removed 4 bases from V and 0 bases from J; junction bases left unmatched: 10. The CDR3 runs 17 residues. The CDR3 sequence is CASSIGLAGGSSYEQYF. The CDR3 DNA sequence: TGCGCCAGCAGCATCGGTTTAGCGGGAGGTTCCTCCTACGAGCAGTACTTC.

The chain is built from TRBV7-8 and TRBJ1-6, with 9 bases that match TRBD1. The CDR3 runs to 17 residues. Germline trimming cut 1 base from V and 6 bases from J; bases unmatched to any gene: 7. From germline, CDR1 is SGHVS and CDR2 FQNEAQ. The CDR3: CASSLGGTGTSNSPLHF. The CDR3 region has the DNA TGTGCCAGCAGCTTAGGGGGGACAGGGACCAGTAATTCACCCCTCCACTTT.

The rearrangement uses TRBV7-9 and TRBJ2-5, with 8 positions matching TRBD1. The junction had 2 bases not matched to a gene; V was cut back by 5 bases and J by 3 bases. The CDR3 sequence is 13 residues long. Germline values: CDR1 SEHNR, CDR2 FQNEAQ (reference sequence). Here the CDR3 DNA reads TGTGCCAGCAGCGGGGACAGGAAAGAGACCCAGTACTTC. Translation: CASSGDRKETQYF.

This chain connects TRBV30 to TRBJ1-1, with a tentative D call TRBD1 (5 bases). The V gene's germline CDR1 is GTSNPN and CDR2 SVGIG (reference sequence). Trimming removed 3 bases from V and 4 bases from J, with 12 bases in between. The CDR3 loop spans 13 amino acids. For the CDR3, the DNA is TGTGCCTGGAGCCGGGACTTAACCACTGAAGCTTTCTTT. As protein: CAWSRDLTTEAFF.

V usage is TRBV5-1 and J usage is TRBJ1-2; D ambiguous. The CDR3 sequence is 15 residues long. The germline V and J ends were trimmed by 0 bases and 0 bases, with 9 bases remaining between them. Germline values: CDR1 SGHRS, CDR2 YFSETQ. CDR3 amino acids: CASSLGDISNYGYTF. In nucleotides, the CDR3 is TGCGCCAGCAGCTTGGGAGACATTTCTAACTATGGCTACACCTTC.

This chain connects TRBV25-1 to TRBJ1-2; 8 bases match TRBD1. V lost 6 bases and J lost 8; bases outside the gene matches: 5. The CDR3 extends over 12 amino acids. From germline, CDR1 is MGHDK and CDR2 SYGVNS. The DNA of the CDR3 is TGTGCCAGCAGAGGACAGGGCGACGGCTACACCTTC. This gives the protein CASRGQGDGYTF.

This chain uses TRBV18 with TRBJ1-1; possibly TRBD1 for D (6 bases). Trimming left V 3 bases short and J 12 bases short, with 14 bases between. The CDR3 loop spans 12 amino acids. Per the germline V gene, CDR1 is KGHSH and CDR2 is LQKENI. In DNA form, the CDR3 reads TGTGCCAGCTCACCCCTAGACAGGCCACCTTTCTTT. This encodes CASSPLDRPPFF.

The chain combines TRBV15 with TRBJ2-7; D not resolved. This CDR3 has 15 residues. Between the trimmed V and J ends, which lost 0 bases and 5 bases, there was a span of 14 bases. Per germline, CDR1 LNHNV and CDR2 YYDKDF (reference sequence). CDR3 sequence (DNA): TGTGCCACCAGCAGAGATTACAGCATCTACGACGAGCAGTACTTC. Translated: CATSRDYSIYDEQYF.

This clone has more than one count but fewer than ten. The CDR3 DNA reads TGTGCCATCAGTGCAAGGGGGCGGGATGAAAAACTGTTTTTT. It specifies CAISARGRDEKLFF. This chain joins TRBV10-3 and TRBJ1-4; TRBD1 matches 7 bases. J gave up 6 bases and V 4 bases, and 5 bases lay outside the gene matches. The CDR3 is 14 residues long. Germline V gene sequence: CDR1 ENHRY, CDR2 SYGVKD.

The chain couples TRBV5-1 to TRBJ1-5; D ambiguous. V was shortened by 0 bases and J by 0 bases, with 7 bases between the two germline ends. Germline V gene sequence: CDR1 SGHRS, CDR2 YFSETQ. The CDR3 runs to 15 residues. As DNA, the CDR3 is TGCGCCAGCAGCTTGGACAGTTATAGCAATCAGCCCCAGCATTTT. Translation gives CASSLDSYSNQPQHF.

The V gene is TRBV28, the J gene TRBJ2-7, with a weak D call TRBD1 (5 bases). This CDR3 has 13 amino acids. Germline V lookup: CDR1 MDHEN, CDR2 SYDVKM. The ends were cut back, 7 bases at V and 1 base at J, with 11 bases in the middle. CDR3 loop: CASTQGGSYEQYF. DNA of the CDR3: TGTGCCAGCACCCAGGGCGGTTCCTACGAGCAGTACTTC. Full variable domain (missing parts from reference TRBV28 and TRBJ2-7): DVKVTQSSRYLVKRTGEKVFLECVQDMDHENMFWYRQDPGLGLRLIYFSYDVKMKEKGDIPEGYSVSREKKERFSLILESASTNQTSMYLCASTQGGSYEQYFGPGTRLTVT.

The chain carries TRBV6-5 and TRBJ1-1; no clear D gene. CDR1 is MNHEY and CDR2 is SVGAGI in the germline V gene. V was cut by 8 bases and J by 4 bases, with 20 bases left in between. The CDR3 is 15 residues long. The CDR3 DNA reads TGTGCCAGCCAGAGTGGTCCCCAAGCGAGCACTGAAGCTTTCTTT. Translation gives CASQSGPQASTEAFF.